The next 6 T cell receptor beta chains were all read from a single sample in a study of blood T cells in healthy people across ages. Alongside a J-beta primer mix, a sample-barcoded 5' primer served in a second PCR lasting about 7 to 11 cycles. Via MiXCR, TCRdb re-called the 5' RACE reads, giving one row per CDR3 protein. The sample consists of 500,000 to 550,000 distinct CDR3 sequences, around 24% of them appearing once. This same sample was also part of a study on T cells of mothers and their children.

The sequencing sample was made of blood. Every receptor here comes from a boy aged 10-17 years in good health.

V gene TRBV29-1 combines with J gene TRBJ1-4; no firm D call. Deletions cut 0 bases from V and 12 bases from J, with 14 bases between. Germline V gives CDR1 SQVTM, CDR2 ANQGSEA. The CDR3 sequence is 13 residues long. The CDR3 region is CSVEDVNGGQLFF. The CDR3 DNA reads TGCAGCGTTGAAGATGTCAATGGCGGCCAACTGTTTTTT. The variable domain in full, with the rest retrieved from reference TRBV29-1 and TRBJ1-4, is SAVISQKPSRDICQRGTSLTIQCQVDSQVTMMFWYRQQPGQSLTLIATANQGSEATYESGFVIDKFPISRPNLTFSTLTVSNMSPEDSSIYLCSVEDVNGGQLFFGSGTQLSVL.

CDR3 coding DNA: TGTGCCAGCAGCTTAGAGGGAGGGGCGGGAGGTCCGCAGTTCTTC. It encodes CASSLEGGAGGPQFF. This chain joins TRBV7-9 and TRBJ2-7, with TRBD2 identical over 8 bases. Matching the DNA end better, TRBJ2-1 makes the J call doubtful. This CDR3 is 15 amino acids long. CDR1 and CDR2 from the germline V gene are SEHNR and FQNEAQ (reference sequence).

The chain combines TRBV28 with TRBJ2-7, with 9 bases that match TRBD1. V lost 7 bases to trimming and J lost 0 bases; unmatched junction nucleotides: 4. CDR3 length equals 14 residues. The germline V gene has CDR1 MDHEN and CDR2 SYDVKM. CDR3 amino acids: CASTEDRGSYEQYF. The CDR3 region has the DNA TGTGCCAGCACTGAGGACAGGGGCTCCTACGAGCAGTACTTC. Filled out from reference TRBV28 and TRBJ2-7, the complete variable domain reads DVKVTQSSRYLVKRTGEKVFLECVQDMDHENMFWYRQDPGLGLRLIYFSYDVKMKEKGDIPEGYSVSREKKERFSLILESASTNQTSMYLCASTEDRGSYEQYFGPGTRLTVT.

This chain links TRBV7-9 with TRBJ1-6; a possible D gene is TRBD1 (6 bases). The CDR3 sequence is 14 residues long. Germline V gene sequence: CDR1 SEHNR, CDR2 FQNEAQ (reference sequence). V lost 1 base to trimming and J lost 10 bases, with 11 bases between them. The CDR3 reads CASSLGQEQSPLHF. The CDR3 DNA sequence: TGTGCCAGCAGCTTAGGACAGGAGCAATCACCCCTCCACTTT.

The V and J genes are TRBV11-2 and TRBJ2-3; 7 bases are shared with TRBD2. V shed 4 bases, J shed 12 bases, and the junction held 13 bases outside the gene matches. Germline values: CDR1 SGHAT, CDR2 FQNNGV. This CDR3 has 14 residues. The CDR3: CASSSRLLAALQYF. Here the CDR3 DNA reads TGTGCCAGCAGCTCCCGACTCCTAGCGGCCCTTCAGTATTTT.

The V gene is TRBV29-1, the J gene TRBJ1-1; D is uncertain. The CDR3 sequence is 12 residues long. Germline V gene lookup returns CDR1 SQVTM and CDR2 ANQGSEA. V lost 4 bases to trimming and J lost 0 bases, with 6 bases between them. CDR3 nucleotide sequence: TGCAGCGTTGCGGTCATGAACACTGAAGCTTTCTTT. Translated, it gives CSVAVMNTEAFF. Variable domain in full (rest from reference TRBV29-1 and TRBJ1-1): SAVISQKPSRDICQRGTSLTIQCQVDSQVTMMFWYRQQPGQSLTLIATANQGSEATYESGFVIDKFPISRPNLTFSTLTVSNMSPEDSSIYLCSVAVMNTEAFFGQGTRLTVV.